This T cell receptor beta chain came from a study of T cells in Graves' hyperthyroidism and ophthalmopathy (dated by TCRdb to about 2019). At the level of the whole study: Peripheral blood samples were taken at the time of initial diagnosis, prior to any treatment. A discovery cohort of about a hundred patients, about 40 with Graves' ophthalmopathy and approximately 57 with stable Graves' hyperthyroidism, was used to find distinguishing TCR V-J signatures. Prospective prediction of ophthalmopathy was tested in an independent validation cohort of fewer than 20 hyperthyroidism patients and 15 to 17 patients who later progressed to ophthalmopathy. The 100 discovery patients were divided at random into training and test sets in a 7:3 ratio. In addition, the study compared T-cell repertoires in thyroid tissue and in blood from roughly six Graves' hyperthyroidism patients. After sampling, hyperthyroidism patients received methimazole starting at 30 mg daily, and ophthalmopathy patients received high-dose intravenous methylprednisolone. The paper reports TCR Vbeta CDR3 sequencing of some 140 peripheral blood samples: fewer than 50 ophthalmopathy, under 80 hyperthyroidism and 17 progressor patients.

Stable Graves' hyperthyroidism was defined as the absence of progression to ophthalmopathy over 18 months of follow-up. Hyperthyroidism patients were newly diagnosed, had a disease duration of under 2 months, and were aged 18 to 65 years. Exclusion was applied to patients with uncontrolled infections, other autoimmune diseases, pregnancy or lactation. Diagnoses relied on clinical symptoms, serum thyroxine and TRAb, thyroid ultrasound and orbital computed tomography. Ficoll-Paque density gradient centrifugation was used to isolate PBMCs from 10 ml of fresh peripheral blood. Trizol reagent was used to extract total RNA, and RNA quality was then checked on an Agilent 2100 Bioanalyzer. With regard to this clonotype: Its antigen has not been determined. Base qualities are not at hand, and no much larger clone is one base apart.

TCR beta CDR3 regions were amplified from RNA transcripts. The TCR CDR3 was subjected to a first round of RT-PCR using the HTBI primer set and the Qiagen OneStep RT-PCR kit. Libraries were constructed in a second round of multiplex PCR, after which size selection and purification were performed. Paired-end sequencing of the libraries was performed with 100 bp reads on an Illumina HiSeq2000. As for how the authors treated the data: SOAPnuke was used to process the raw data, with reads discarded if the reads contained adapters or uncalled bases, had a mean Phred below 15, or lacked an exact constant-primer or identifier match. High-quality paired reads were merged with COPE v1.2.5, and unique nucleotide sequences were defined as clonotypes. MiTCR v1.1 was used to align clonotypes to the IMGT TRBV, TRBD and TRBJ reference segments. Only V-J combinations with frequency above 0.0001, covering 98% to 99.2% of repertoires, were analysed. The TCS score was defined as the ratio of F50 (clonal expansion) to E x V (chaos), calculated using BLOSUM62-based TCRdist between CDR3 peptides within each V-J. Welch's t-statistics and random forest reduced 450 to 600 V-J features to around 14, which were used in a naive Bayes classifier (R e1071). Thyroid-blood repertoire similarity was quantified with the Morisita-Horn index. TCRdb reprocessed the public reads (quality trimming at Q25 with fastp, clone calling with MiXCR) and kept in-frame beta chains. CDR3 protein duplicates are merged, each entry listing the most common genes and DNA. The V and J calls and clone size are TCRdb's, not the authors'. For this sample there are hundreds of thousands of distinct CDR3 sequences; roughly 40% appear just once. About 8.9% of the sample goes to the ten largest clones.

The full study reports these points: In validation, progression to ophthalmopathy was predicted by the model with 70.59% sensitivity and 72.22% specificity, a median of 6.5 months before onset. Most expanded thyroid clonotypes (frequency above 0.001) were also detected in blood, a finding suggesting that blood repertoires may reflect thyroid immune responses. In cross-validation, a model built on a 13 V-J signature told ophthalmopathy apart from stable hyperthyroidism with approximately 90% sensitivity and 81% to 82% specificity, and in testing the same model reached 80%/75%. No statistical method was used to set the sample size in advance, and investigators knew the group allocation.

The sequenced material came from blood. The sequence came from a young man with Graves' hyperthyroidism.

Here the CDR3 is given as CASSSDATNEKLFF. The nucleotide sequence reads as follows: TGTGCCAGCAGCTCGGATGCAACTAATGAAAAACTGTTTTTT. The sequence joins TRBV13 to TRBJ1-4; the D gene identity is not certain. V is reduced by 4 bases and J by 0 bases, leaving a spacing of 6 bases between them. From its cysteine to its phenylalanine, the CDR3 spans 14 amino acids. Only the CDR3 region is kept as DNA, spanning 42 bases read in frame from base 1. For CDR1 and CDR2, the germline V gene (reference sequence) lists PRHDT and FYEKMQ.